This entry is about one T cell receptor beta chain. Its matching antigen is unknown. This sample was included in a study of early T cells in non-severe SARS-CoV-2 infection. Overall study context: Bulk RNA from unsorted whole blood was sequenced; chains were unpaired.

Individual cDNA molecules carried attached unique molecular identifiers. TCRdb reanalysed the 5' RACE reads using MiXCR and keeps one entry per CDR3 protein. This sample has 85,000 to 100,000 distinct CDR3 sequences, with approximately 16% found just once. General study points: Database matching using VDJdb favored anti-spike CD8 responses, with private and CD4 specificities left missing.

The sequencing sample was made of whole blood. This TCR came from an adult who was a healthcare worker with PCR-confirmed SARS-CoV-2 infection or an uninfected control (not recorded which).

The CDR3 here is CASGPVNTEAFF. CDR3 in DNA: TGTGCTAGTGGTCCCGTGAACACTGAAGCTTTCTTT. The chain recombines TRBV12-5 with TRBJ1-1; D not resolved. The length of the CDR3 is 12 residues. Germline assignment: CDR1 LGHNT and CDR2 FRNRAP. Deletions cut 5 bases from V and 0 bases from J, with 4 bases between.